The clone carrying this T cell receptor (beta chain) was observed a handful of times. Its antigen is still unknown. A multiplex PCR was run with 60 Vbeta primers and 13 Jbeta primers. Only in-frame clones appear in the TCRdb table, and some are missing; sequencing was by immunoSEQ multiplex PCR. The data hold roughly 200,000 clones, with around 80% observed a single time. The data stem from a study of cytomegalovirus exposure and HLA in healthy donors. The CDR3 contains 16 residues. Germline V gives CDR1 MDHEN, CDR2 SYDVKM. With V trimmed by 8 bases and J by 2 bases, 12 bases remained unmatched. Study-level results: Excluded: some indistinguishable V segments such as TRBV6-2 and TRBV6-3.

The chain joins TRBV28 to TRBJ2-3, with 8 bases fitting TRBD2. The sequenced material came from PBMCs. The clonotype comes from a man aged 25 to 40 in good health and CMV-seronegative. CDR3 nucleotides: TGTGCCAGCGAGGCGTATGGCGGGAGGACCACAGATACGCAGTATTTT. Translated: CASEAYGGRTTDTQYF.